The 19 T cell receptor beta chains below all came from one sample that was sequenced in a study of cytomegalovirus exposure and HLA in healthy donors. This PCR relied on a set of 60 Vbeta primers and 13 Jbeta primers. Profiled with immunoSEQ multiplex PCR; TCRdb holds only in-frame clones, not every one. Of about 190,000 clones in the sample, around 84% were seen once. The sequenced sample consisted of PBMCs. The receptors were sampled from a woman between 18 and 29 years old in good health and CMV-seronegative.

The rearrangement uses TRBV6-1 and TRBJ2-7; 7 nucleotides line up with TRBD1. The CDR3 is 14 residues long. With V trimmed by 5 bases and J by 3 bases, 7 bases remained unmatched. Germline V CDR1 and CDR2: MNHNS, SASEGT. CDR3 sequence: CASSPPRDSYEQYF. CDR3 nucleotides: TGTGCCAGCAGTCCCCCTCGGGACAGCTACGAGCAGTACTTC.

The V call is TRBV9, the J call TRBJ2-1; the match to TRBD2 covers 10 bases. The J segment lost 9 bases and the V segment lost 0 bases, leaving 9 bases of the junction unmatched. The germline V gene has CDR1 SGDLS and CDR2 YYNGEE. This CDR3 comprises 16 residues. The CDR3 sequence: CASSVGSGGALAEQFF. The CDR3 nucleotides read TGTGCCAGCAGCGTAGGGAGCGGGGGGGCGTTAGCTGAGCAGTTCTTC.

The J gene is TRBJ2-7, the V gene TRBV7-2; D ambiguous. Germline-derived CDR1 and CDR2 are SGHTA and FQGNSA. V lost 0 bases and J 6 bases, leaving 9 bases between the germline ends. CDR3 length: 13 amino acids. The CDR3 region is CASSLAGGREQYF. CDR3 coding DNA: TGTGCCAGCAGCTTAGCCGGCGGCCGCGAGCAGTACTTC.

This clone was counted only a few times. The V and J genes are TRBV13 and TRBJ2-1, with 11 nucleotides matching TRBD1. The CDR3 sequence is 15 residues long. V dropped 4 bases and J dropped 7; count of bases not matched to a gene: 6. CDR1 and CDR2 (germline): PRHDT, FYEKMQ (reference sequence). The CDR3 nucleotides are TGTGCCAGCAGCTCCGGGACAGGGGGGGGAAATGAGCAGTTCTTC. Translating it yields CASSSGTGGGNEQFF.

This chain links TRBV5-4 with TRBJ1-1, with TRBD1 identical over 8 bases. Germline CDR1 and CDR2: SGHNT and YYREEE (reference sequence). The CDR3 is 15 residues long. V was clipped by 4 bases and J by 5 bases; unmatched bases: 10. The CDR3 DNA sequence: TGTGCCAGCAGCCCGGGTGCAGGGGGCAGGACTGAAGCTTTCTTT. Translated, it gives CASSPGAGGRTEAFF.

This clone was seen more than once but under ten times. This sequence joins TRBV4-1 and TRBJ2-2, with D maybe TRBD2 (5 bases). Germline V gene sequence: CDR1 MGHRA, CDR2 YSYEKL. V was clipped by 0 bases and J by 6 bases, with 11 bases between them. This CDR3 has 15 amino acids. CDR3: CASSQEGASPGELFF. In DNA, the CDR3 is TGCGCCAGCAGCCAAGAAGGAGCTAGCCCCGGGGAGCTGTTTTTT.

The V call is TRBV15, the J call TRBJ2-6, with 7 bases aligning to TRBD2. The CDR3 spans 19 residues. CDR1 is LNHNV and CDR2 is YYDKDF in the germline V gene (reference sequence). The V segment lost 1 base and the J segment 0 bases; nucleotides outside the gene matches: 9. CDR3 protein: CATSRVGGGGSSGANVLTF. The CDR3 DNA is TGTGCCACCAGCAGAGTTGGCGGGGGAGGGTCCTCTGGGGCCAACGTCCTGACTTTC.

This chain joins TRBV7-2 and TRBJ2-7; D might be TRBD2 (6 bases). The CDR3 has 12 residues. From germline, CDR1 is SGHTA and CDR2 FQGNSA. V shed 6 bases and J shed 7 bases, with 13 bases lying between them. The CDR3 sequence: CASRVGGGEQYF. In DNA form, the CDR3 reads TGTGCCAGCAGGGTCGGCGGAGGGGAGCAGTACTTC.

J is TRBJ2-7 and V is TRBV28; 7 nucleotides line up with TRBD1. With 5 bases clipped from V and 3 bases from J, the junction kept 10 bases outside the gene matches. Germline assignment: CDR1 MDHEN and CDR2 SYDVKM. The CDR3 is 15 residues long. DNA of the CDR3: TGTGCCAGCAGTCCCCTCGACAGGGATAGCTACGAGCAGTACTTC. Protein sequence: CASSPLDRDSYEQYF.

The V call is TRBV5-1, the J call TRBJ2-5; TRBD1 is a possible D gene (5 bases). Between the trimmed V and J ends, which lost 3 bases and 4 bases, there was a span of 13 bases. The CDR3 runs 14 residues. Germline V gene lookup returns CDR1 SGHRS and CDR2 YFSETQ. Here the CDR3 reads CASSWGIGGETQYF. The CDR3 DNA reads TGCGCCAGCAGCTGGGGCATCGGCGGAGAGACCCAGTACTTC.

This clone occurred once. The genes are TRBV14 and TRBJ2-7; 7 nucleotides align to TRBD1. Unmatched junction bases numbered 1, after V lost 5 bases and J lost 3 bases. The CDR3 runs 12 residues. Germline V CDR1 and CDR2: SGHDN, FVKESK. In DNA, the CDR3 is TGTGCCAGCAGCTGGGACAGCTACGAGCAGTACTTC. Translated: CASSWDSYEQYF.

This clone was observed a few times. The rearrangement links TRBV7-3 to TRBJ2-2; D gene unclear. Germline V gene lookup returns CDR1 SGHTA and CDR2 FQGTGA. The V end lost 4 bases, the J end lost 6 bases, and 9 bases lay between the germline ends. This CDR3 region has 13 residues. The CDR3: CASSSRIAGELFF. CDR3 in DNA: TGTGCCAGCAGCTCGAGAATCGCCGGGGAGCTGTTTTTT.

To note about this clone: Other DNA variants within this sample encode the same CDR3. The J gene is TRBJ2-3, the V gene TRBV5-1, with a tentative D call TRBD1 (6 bases). V was pared by 2 bases and J by 0 bases, with 7 bases between. CDR3 size: 14 residues. Germline V lookup: CDR1 SGHRS, CDR2 YFSETQ. The CDR3 coding sequence is TGCGCCAGCAGCTTAGGACAGAGCACAGATACGCAGTATTTT. Translated, it gives CASSLGQSTDTQYF.

The chain joins TRBV19 to TRBJ2-5, with 8 bases matching TRBD2. J was trimmed by 1 base and V by 6 bases; bases with no gene match: 7. The CDR3 extends over 15 amino acids. CDR1 is LNHDA, CDR2 SQIVND, per germline (reference sequence). The CDR3 sequence: CASRSFGGAQETQYF. DNA of the CDR3: TGTGCCAGTAGGTCTTTCGGGGGGGCCCAAGAGACCCAGTACTTC.

The chain recombines TRBV7-2 with TRBJ2-7; 11 bases agree with TRBD2. After removal of 4 bases from V and 4 bases from J, the junction contained 6 bases not matched to a gene. This CDR3 region has 15 residues. Germline V gives CDR1 SGHTA, CDR2 FQGNSA. The CDR3 DNA is TGTGCCAGCAGCTCCCGGACTAGCGGGCCTTACGAGCAGTACTTC. Translating gives CASSSRTSGPYEQYF.

In DNA form, the CDR3 reads TGTGCCAGCAGCCTAAGGGGGCTTTCACCCCTCCACTTT. This sequence encodes CASSLRGLSPLHF. V usage is TRBV14 and J usage is TRBJ1-6, with TRBD1 identical over 7 bases. Germline V gene lookup returns CDR1 SGHDN and CDR2 FVKESK. There are 13 residues in the CDR3. The V segment lost 4 bases and the J segment 9 bases; nucleotides outside the gene matches: 3.

The V and J genes are TRBV9 and TRBJ2-6; 7 nucleotides align to TRBD1. J lost 1 base, V lost 4 bases, and 5 bases had no gene match. This CDR3 contains 16 residues. From germline, CDR1 is SGDLS and CDR2 YYNGEE. CDR3 region: CASSRGQTSGANVLTF. As DNA, the CDR3 is TGTGCCAGCAGCCGGGGACAGACTTCTGGGGCCAACGTCCTGACTTTC.

The CDR3 is CASRGTGAEKLFF. The CDR3 nucleotides read TGTGCCAGCAGGGGGACAGGGGCTGAAAAACTGTTTTTT. The J gene is TRBJ1-4, the V gene TRBV6-5; 10 nucleotides agree with TRBD1. The CDR3 has 13 residues. Germline lookup yields CDR1 MNHEY and CDR2 SVGAGI. V lost 6 bases and J lost 7; bases outside the gene matches: 2.

The V and J genes are TRBV19 and TRBJ1-3, with TRBD1 matching 7 bases. J lost 4 bases, V lost 8 bases, and 8 bases had no gene match. This CDR3 has 14 residues. Germline-derived CDR1 and CDR2 are LNHDA and SQIVND (reference sequence). The CDR3 region is CASRRPGQGNTIYF. CDR3 DNA: TGTGCCAGTCGACGCCCGGGACAGGGAAACACCATATATTTT.